This entry lists 11 T cell receptor beta chains sequenced from one sample in a study of T cell responses to AZD1222 COVID-19 vaccine. TCRdb keeps only in-frame clones here, not all; method: immunoSEQ multiplex PCR. The sample lists some 120,000 clones, over 75% occurring once. The sample in question was peripheral blood, obtained on day 0 of AZD1222 vaccination. The receptors shown here come from an adult in good health.

This chain connects TRBV30 to TRBJ1-1; perhaps TRBD1 as D (5 bases). CDR1 and CDR2 from the germline V gene are GTSNPN and SVGIG (reference sequence). This CDR3 is 16 amino acids long. Trimming removed 3 bases from V and 3 bases from J, with 20 bases in between. CDR3 sequence reads: CAWREKWAGRDTEAFF. CDR3 nucleotide sequence: TGTGCCTGGAGGGAAAAATGGGCAGGGAGGGACACTGAAGCTTTCTTT.

The J gene is TRBJ1-5, the V gene TRBV12-3 or TRBV12-4; D not resolved. This CDR3 is built from 12 residues. Trimming removed 4 bases at V and 5 bases at J, with 6 bases between. The DNA for the CDR3 is TGTGCCAGCAGTTCTGGAGATCAGCCCCAGCATTTT. It codes for CASSSGDQPQHF.

This clone was detected once. The chain recombines TRBV7-9 with TRBJ2-1, with TRBD1 matching 9 bases. The CDR3 is made up of 14 amino acids. The germline gives CDR1 SEHNR, CDR2 FQNEAQ (reference sequence). V trimming: 5 bases; J trimming: 8 bases; junction bases outside the gene matches: 7. In DNA form, the CDR3 reads TGTGCCAGCAGCCCCGGACAGGGGATGGATGAGCAGTTCTTC. As protein: CASSPGQGMDEQFF.

This clone occurred once. The chain links TRBV4-2 to TRBJ2-7; TRBD2 aligns across 13 bases. The ends lost 4 bases at V and 1 base at J; junction bases unmatched: 10. This CDR3 has 18 residues. Germline V gene data show CDR1 as LGHNA and CDR2 as YNFKEQ. The CDR3 sequence: CASSPWTSGSLRSYEQYF. CDR3 DNA sequence: TGTGCCAGCAGCCCCTGGACTAGCGGGAGCCTCAGATCCTACGAGCAGTACTTC.

In DNA, the CDR3 is TGCGCCAGCAGCCCTCGACTAAGGGAAGAGACCCAGTACTTC. Amino acids: CASSPRLREETQYF. This rearrangement joins TRBV5-1 to TRBJ2-5; possibly TRBD2 for D (5 bases). The CDR3 loop spans 14 amino acids. The V gene's germline CDR1 is SGHRS and CDR2 YFSETQ. The V end was cut by 4 bases, the J end by 3 bases, with 13 bases between.

The chain uses TRBV4-3 and TRBJ2-3; 13 bases map to TRBD2. Germline values: CDR1 LGHNA, CDR2 YSLEER. J lost 1 base, V lost 4 bases, and 5 bases had no gene match. CDR3 length: 17 amino acids. CDR3 residues: CASSRRTSGSGTDTQYF. The CDR3 region has the DNA TGCGCCAGCAGCCGCCGGACTAGCGGGAGCGGCACAGATACGCAGTATTTT.

This chain joins TRBV7-7 and TRBJ1-1; D unclear. Germline CDR1 is SSHAT and CDR2 is FNYEAQ (reference sequence). This CDR3 is built from 13 residues. V lost 5 bases, J lost 11 bases, and 18 bases lay in between. The CDR3 loop is CASSPGPLREAFF. CDR3 in DNA: TGTGCCAGCAGCCCGGGCCCTTTACGAGAGGCTTTCTTT.

This rearrangement joins TRBV20-1 to TRBJ1-1; D remains ambiguous. In germline, CDR1 is DFQATT, CDR2 SNEGSKA (reference sequence). V gave up 3 bases and J gave up 2 bases, with 16 bases separating them. The CDR3 runs 15 residues. This CDR3 reads CSASDPGRANTEAFF. The DNA for the CDR3 is TGCAGTGCTAGTGACCCTGGACGGGCAAACACTGAAGCTTTCTTT.

There are a few counts of this clone. This chain uses TRBV4-2 with TRBJ2-7; possible D gene TRBD2, 6 bases. Germline loops: CDR1 LGHNA, CDR2 YNFKEQ. This CDR3 spans 14 amino acids. Trimming removed 1 base at V and 3 bases at J, with 10 bases between. As DNA, the CDR3 is TGTGCCAGCAGCCAAGCGGAGGGACGCTACGAGCAGTACTTC. It encodes CASSQAEGRYEQYF.

V and J are TRBV7-9 and TRBJ1-2; tentative D call: TRBD1 (5 bases). Germline loops: CDR1 SEHNR, CDR2 FQNEAQ (reference sequence). This CDR3 comprises 13 residues. V was cut by 5 bases and J by 5 bases, with 12 bases left in between. This CDR3 reads CASSPGTGYGYTF. DNA of the CDR3: TGTGCCAGCAGCCCCGGGACGGGGTATGGCTACACCTTC.

The rearrangement joins TRBV4-1 to TRBJ1-1; D gene unclear. The V and J ends lost 1 base and 3 bases respectively, with 9 bases between them. Germline V gene lookup returns CDR1 MGHRA and CDR2 YSYEKL. The CDR3 totals 14 residues. The CDR3 DNA is TGCGCCAGCAGCCAAGTAAGGATACACACTGAAGCTTTCTTT. Its translation is CASSQVRIHTEAFF.